This entry lists 16 T cell receptor beta chains sequenced from one sample in a study of T-cell memory formation after mild COVID-19. TCRdb recomputed calls from the 5' RACE reads with MiXCR, one row per CDR3 protein. The repertoire holds 70,000 to 100,000 distinct CDR3 sequences, about 16% seen once, with approximately 40% in the top ten. The sequenced material came from PBMCs or a T cell subset sorted from them (not recorded which). These receptors were collected from a man younger than 35 who had mild COVID-19 (a few samples of this study predate the infection). Cell type and time point are not known.

This clonotype was picked up a small number of times. CDR3: CASIDSGGDTQYF. In DNA form, the CDR3 reads TGCGCCAGCATAGACAGCGGAGGAGATACGCAGTATTTT. The chain is built from TRBV4-1 and TRBJ2-3; TRBD1 or TRBD2 may be the D gene (5 bases each). This CDR3 region has 13 residues. Trimming took off 7 bases at V and 5 bases at J, with 13 bases between the two ends. CDR1 is MGHRA, CDR2 YSYEKL, per germline.

This clonotype came up many times. The gene calls are TRBV12-3 or TRBV12-4 and TRBJ2-3; D is possibly TRBD1 (6 bases). Trimming left V 5 bases short and J 4 bases short, with 16 bases between. This CDR3 is 15 amino acids long. The CDR3 is CASSKGHGIADTQYF. The CDR3 DNA reads TGTGCCAGCAGTAAGGGACACGGGATAGCAGATACGCAGTATTTT.

This clonotype has just a few counts. The chain uses TRBV6-6 and TRBJ2-1; D might be TRBD2 (6 bases). CDR1 MNHNY and CDR2 SVGAGI come from the germline V gene (reference sequence). The ends were cut back, 11 bases at V and 4 bases at J, with 18 bases in the middle. The CDR3 runs to 14 residues. DNA for the CDR3: TGTGCCGGGGCGGAGGGAGGAGCTTACAATGAGCAGTTCTTC. Its translation: CAGAEGGAYNEQFF.

This clonotype was picked up a small number of times. The chain is built from TRBV6-5 and TRBJ2-2; TRBD1 might be the D (6 bases). V gave up 7 bases and J gave up 2 bases, with 11 bases separating them. This CDR3 is 14 amino acids long. Germline V CDR1 and CDR2: MNHEY, SVGAGI. The CDR3 nucleotides read TGTGCCAGCACCACGGGACAAAACACCGGGGAGCTGTTTTTT. This encodes CASTTGQNTGELFF.

The chain links TRBV7-9 to TRBJ2-2, with 7 nucleotides matching TRBD1. This CDR3 contains 15 residues. From germline, CDR1 is SEHNR and CDR2 FQNEAQ (reference sequence). The J segment lost 7 bases and the V segment lost 5 bases, leaving 10 bases of the junction unmatched. The DNA for the CDR3 is TGTGCCAGCAGCCCGTATAGGGGGCTGGACGGGGAGCTGTTTTTT. Protein sequence: CASSPYRGLDGELFF.

The chain couples TRBV6-2 or TRBV6-3 to TRBJ2-4; maybe TRBD1 (6 bases). From germline, CDR1 is MNHEY and CDR2 SVGEGT. Trimming pared 8 bases from V and 6 bases from J, leaving 20 bases between. CDR3 length equals 15 residues. CDR3 nucleotide sequence: TGTGCCAGCTGCCCAGGGGCCGTTTTTGGAAACATTCAGTACTTC. Its translation is CASCPGAVFGNIQYF.

The J gene is TRBJ2-7, the V gene TRBV7-8; D is possibly TRBD2 (5 bases). Germline V gene lookup returns CDR1 SGHVS and CDR2 FQNEAQ. The CDR3 spans 13 residues. With 8 bases removed from V and 2 bases from J, the gap between germline ends came to 13 bases. The CDR3 region is CASRGGLTYEQYF. CDR3 nucleotide sequence: TGTGCCAGCCGAGGTGGACTGACCTACGAGCAGTACTTC. Drawing the rest from reference TRBV7-8 and TRBJ2-7, the complete variable domain is GAGVSQSPRYKVAKRGQDVALRCDPISGHVSLFWYQQALGQGPEFLTYFQNEAQLDKSGLPSDRFFAERPEGSVSTLKIQRTQQEDSAVYLCASRGGLTYEQYFGPGTRLTVT.

The chain combines TRBV24-1 with TRBJ2-1, with 9 bases identical to TRBD1. The CDR3 has 14 amino acids. V shed 1 base and J 8 bases; nucleotides not matched to a gene: 2. Germline CDR1 reads KGHDR; CDR2 reads SFDVKD. The CDR3 region is CATSDFRTGDEQFF. CDR3 in DNA: TGTGCCACCAGTGATTTTAGGACAGGGGATGAGCAGTTCTTC.

The V call is TRBV4-3, the J call TRBJ2-2; no reliable D call. The CDR3 loop spans 16 amino acids. Germline CDR1 and CDR2: LGHNA and YSLEER. The V gene lost 1 base and the J gene lost 5 bases, with 14 bases spanning the gap. Here the CDR3 DNA reads TGCGCCAGCAGCCAAGTGGGCCAGACTTCAACCGGGGAGCTGTTTTTT. It encodes CASSQVGQTSTGELFF.

The chain is built from TRBV4-1 and TRBJ1-1; tentative D call: TRBD1 (6 bases). The V end was cut by 0 bases, the J end by 0 bases, with 8 bases between. The CDR3 is made up of 15 amino acids. The germline V gene encodes CDR1 MGHRA and CDR2 YSYEKL. CDR3 sequence: CASSQEWTVNTEAFF. As DNA, the CDR3 is TGCGCCAGCAGCCAAGAGTGGACAGTGAACACTGAAGCTTTCTTT.

At least ten counts were recorded for this clonotype. This chain joins TRBV27 and TRBJ2-3; D gene uncertain. The V end was cut by 6 bases, the J end by 2 bases, with 15 bases between. CDR1 and CDR2 from the germline V gene are MNHEY and SMNVEV (reference sequence). This CDR3 is 15 amino acids long. The CDR3 sequence is CASSLQLGFTDTQYF. DNA of the CDR3: TGTGCCAGCAGCCTCCAGTTGGGTTTCACAGATACGCAGTATTTT.

This clonotype has only a few counts. This chain connects TRBV25-1 to TRBJ1-1; 7 bases are a match to TRBD1. J lost 0 bases, V lost 10 bases, and 5 bases had no gene match. This CDR3 spans 13 amino acids. Germline CDR1 reads MGHDK; CDR2 reads SYGVNS. The CDR3 bases are TGTGCCACCCGACAGGGCCTGAACACTGAAGCTTTCTTT. Amino acid sequence: CATRQGLNTEAFF.

This clonotype was detected only a few times. The chain links TRBV5-6 to TRBJ1-6; no reliable D call. V shed 3 bases and J shed 8 bases, with 21 bases lying between them. Germline V gives CDR1 SGHDT, CDR2 YYEEEE. The CDR3 is made up of 17 amino acids. The chain's CDR3 is CASSSPGLADGDSPLHF. CDR3 DNA: TGTGCCAGCAGCTCCCCGGGGTTGGCAGACGGGGATTCACCCCTCCACTTT.

This clonotype is a singleton in its sample. This chain links TRBV6-5 with TRBJ1-2; TRBD1 agrees at 7 bases. CDR3 length: 14 residues. Germline loops: CDR1 MNHEY, CDR2 SVGAGI. V trimming: 2 bases; J trimming: 3 bases; junction bases outside the gene matches: 3. The CDR3 here is CASSYRQGYYGYTF. CDR3 in DNA: TGTGCCAGCAGTTACAGACAGGGATACTATGGCTACACCTTC.

V gene TRBV4-3 combines with J gene TRBJ2-7; 14 bases match TRBD2. CDR1 is LGHNA and CDR2 is YSLEER in the germline V gene. This CDR3 spans 18 amino acids. The trim removed 3 bases at V and 5 bases at J, leaving 12 bases unmatched. The CDR3 bases are TGCGCCAGCAGCCATCGACTAGCGGGGGGGCCAATGTCCCACGAGCAGTACGTC. This gives the protein CASSHRLAGGPMSHEQYV.

This clonotype was observed a handful of times. The chain recombines TRBV21-1 with TRBJ2-7; the table's D call TRBD2 went unverified against the DNA. TRBV21-1 has pseudogene status. This CDR3 is 17 amino acids long. The CDR3 region is CASSKGPSGGRTYEQYF. The CDR3 DNA reads TGTGCCAGCAGCAAAGGTCCTAGCGGGGGCCGTACCTACGAGCAGTACTTC.